Following are 15 T cell receptor beta chains from one sample sequenced in a study of regulatory T cells in long-lasting Graves disease. Sequencing libraries for TCR beta were prepared with iRepertoire HTBI primers and Arm-PCR of CDR3 regions. MiXCR, applied by TCRdb to the multiplex PCR reads, yields one record per CDR3 protein. The profile shows a few hundred thousand distinct CDR3 sequences, around a quarter of them singletons. Specified time point: persistent/refractory GD, antithyroid drugs over 5 years with positive TRAb. PBMC-extracted RNA yielded the TCR library. This sample comprised peripheral blood mononuclear cells (PBMCs), obtained when the disease was refractory, from a patient treated with antithyroid drugs. These TCRs come from a female donor with Graves disease.

This clonotype occurred a few times. The genes are TRBV7-2 and TRBJ2-7; 10 bases align to TRBD2. Trimming took 2 bases from V and 4 from J; bases not matched to a gene: 8. Germline CDR1 and CDR2: SGHTA and FQGNSA. The CDR3 has 16 residues. Written as DNA, the CDR3 is TGTGCCAGCAGCTTATTACCGAGTAGCGGGAGGTACGAGCAGTACTTC. Amino acid sequence: CASSLLPSSGRYEQYF.

The chain is built from TRBV7-3 and TRBJ1-1, with 7 bases lining up with TRBD1. This CDR3 region has 16 residues. Germline V gene lookup returns CDR1 SGHTA and CDR2 FQGTGA. V shed 5 bases, J shed 4 bases, and the junction held 13 bases outside the gene matches. CDR3 in amino acids: CASSPRLETGSTEAFF. The CDR3 DNA sequence: TGTGCCAGCAGCCCCAGACTAGAGACAGGGAGCACTGAAGCTTTCTTT.

This clonotype has only a few counts. The chain is built from TRBV5-1 and TRBJ1-1; D possibly corresponds to TRBD1 (5 bases). Germline V lookup: CDR1 SGHRS, CDR2 YFSETQ. The CDR3 runs to 14 residues. Trimming stripped 6 bases from V and 1 base from J, with 13 bases between. This CDR3 is CASTADRKNTEAFF. CDR3 coding DNA: TGCGCCAGCACTGCCGACAGAAAGAACACTGAAGCTTTCTTT.

The chain combines TRBV10-3 with TRBJ1-5; 8 bases agree with TRBD1. Germline assignment: CDR1 ENHRY and CDR2 SYGVKD. CDR3 length equals 16 residues. The junction had 4 bases not matched to a gene; V was cut back by 0 bases and J by 3 bases. This chain's CDR3 is CAISESNRGDNQPQHF. The CDR3 region has the DNA TGTGCCATCAGTGAGTCGAACAGGGGGGACAATCAGCCCCAGCATTTT.

This clonotype has only a few counts. This chain links TRBV2 with TRBJ2-3; 7 positions match TRBD1. J was trimmed by 0 bases and V by 2 bases; bases with no gene match: 5. The CDR3 contains 16 residues. CDR1 is SNHLY and CDR2 is FYNNEI in the germline V gene. The CDR3: CASSERGTASTDTQYF. The CDR3 bases are TGTGCCAGCAGTGAAAGGGGGACAGCGAGCACAGATACGCAGTATTTT.

This rearrangement joins TRBV13 to TRBJ2-7; D unclear. Deletions cut 5 bases from V and 2 bases from J, with 13 bases between. The CDR3 is made up of 14 amino acids. Per germline, CDR1 PRHDT and CDR2 FYEKMQ (reference sequence). This CDR3 is CASSQRPGTYEQYF. Here the CDR3 DNA reads TGTGCCAGCAGCCAGAGGCCTGGGACCTACGAGCAGTACTTC.

This clonotype was found a few times. V gene TRBV6-1 combines with J gene TRBJ2-7, with TRBD2 matching 11 bases. Trimming at V came to 6 bases and at J to 0 bases, leaving 7 bases not matched to a gene. The length of the CDR3 is 16 residues. CDR1 is MNHNS, CDR2 SASEGT, per germline. CDR3 nucleotides: TGTGCCAGCAGGAAAGCCGGGACTAGCGGCTCCTACGAGCAGTACTTC. The encoded protein is CASRKAGTSGSYEQYF.

This clonotype was recorded at least ten times. The V call is TRBV24-1, the J call TRBJ2-7; 10 bases agree with TRBD2. J gave up 5 bases and V 5 bases, and 11 bases lay outside the gene matches. Germline V lookup: CDR1 KGHDR, CDR2 SFDVKD. The CDR3 runs 16 residues. The CDR3 here is CATSATSGRALHEQYF. CDR3 sequence (DNA): TGTGCCACCAGTGCAACCAGCGGGAGGGCCCTTCACGAGCAGTACTTC.

This clonotype was picked up a small number of times. The J gene is TRBJ1-3, the V gene TRBV28; D might be TRBD1 (6 bases). Germline V CDR1 and CDR2: MDHEN, SYDVKM. Trimming took off 6 bases at V and 3 bases at J, with 15 bases between the two ends. This CDR3 has 15 amino acids. CDR3 coding DNA: TGTGCCAGCAGCAAGCGGGGGCGCGGTGGAAACACCATATATTTT. Protein: CASSKRGRGGNTIYF.

V usage is TRBV15 and J usage is TRBJ1-5, with D tentatively TRBD1 (6 bases). V lost 1 base, J lost 5 bases, and 12 bases lay in between. From germline, CDR1 is LNHNV and CDR2 YYDKDF (reference sequence). The length of the CDR3 is 15 residues. CDR3 bases: TGTGCCACCAGCAGAGGGGGGCAGGGGTATCAGCCCCAGCATTTT. Protein sequence: CATSRGGQGYQPQHF. Filled out from reference TRBV15 and TRBJ1-5, the complete variable domain reads DAMVIQNPRYQVTQFGKPVTLSCSQTLNHNVMYWYQQKSSQAPKLLFHYYDKDFNNEADTPDNFQSRRPNTSFCFLDIRSPGLGDTAMYLCATSRGGQGYQPQHFGDGTRLSIL.

The V and J genes are TRBV5-6 and TRBJ2-7, with 9 bases that match TRBD2. CDR3 size: 15 residues. Germline trimming cut 4 bases from V and 6 bases from J; bases unmatched to any gene: 11. Looked up from germline, CDR1 is SGHDT and CDR2 is YYEEEE. CDR3 loop: CASSRGTSRRAEQYF. The CDR3 bases are TGTGCCAGCAGCAGGGGGACTAGCAGGAGGGCCGAGCAGTACTTC. Based on the CDR3 plus reference TRBV5-6 and TRBJ2-7, the full variable domain is DAGVTQSPTHLIKTRGQQVTLRCSPKSGHDTVSWYQQALGQGPQFIFQYYEEEERQRGNFPDRFSGHQFPNYSSELNVNALLLGDSALYLCASSRGTSRRAEQYFGPGTRLTVT.

The sample holds a few counts of this clonotype. The rearrangement uses TRBV12-3 or TRBV12-4 and TRBJ1-1, with 8 nucleotides matching TRBD1. This CDR3 spans 14 amino acids. The V gene end was trimmed by 7 bases and the J gene end by 7 bases; junction bases not matched to a gene: 11. The DNA of the CDR3 is TGTGCCAGCACCACAGACAGGGGTAGTTTTGAAGCTTTCTTT. This encodes CASTTDRGSFEAFF.

This clonotype was picked up many times. V is TRBV7-3 and J is TRBJ1-1; D gene ambiguous. Germline CDR1 SGHTA, CDR2 FQGTGA. CDR3 length: 13 amino acids. Deletions cut 0 bases from V and 8 bases from J, with 10 bases between. The CDR3 sequence is CASSLTTAAEAFF. CDR3 coding DNA: TGTGCCAGCAGCTTAACGACGGCAGCCGAAGCTTTCTTT. Together with reference TRBV7-3 and TRBJ1-1, the CDR3 gives the full variable domain: GAGVSQTPSNKVTEKGKYVELRCDPISGHTALYWYRQSLGQGPEFLIYFQGTGAADDSGLPNDRFFAVRPEGSVSTLKIQRTERGDSAVYLCASSLTTAAEAFFGQGTRLTVV.

Turning to this clonotype: This may arise from a read error, as a much more abundant clone is one base away. The conserved final phenylalanine or tryptophan is absent from the CDR3, which likely points to a read error. This chain uses TRBV6-9 with TRBJ1-1; 7 bases fit TRBD1. The V gene end was trimmed by 7 bases and the J gene end by 7 bases; junction bases not matched to a gene: 12. CDR3 length equals 14 residues. Germline CDR1 reads MNHGY; CDR2 reads SVAAGI. CDR3: CASIRGQTNYEAFS. In DNA form, the CDR3 reads TGTGCCAGCATCCGGGGACAGACCAATTATGAAGCTTTCTCT.

In this sample, this clonotype turned up a few times. The chain couples TRBV2 to TRBJ2-7; D is tentatively TRBD1 or TRBD2 (6 bases each). CDR3 length: 13 residues. Per the germline V gene, CDR1 is SNHLY and CDR2 is FYNNEI. V lost 3 bases and J lost 3, with 9 bases in between. The CDR3 region has the DNA TGTGCCAGCAGTGATGGGGGGCACTACGAGCAGTACTTC. Translating gives CASSDGGHYEQYF.